This TCR beta chain was sequenced for a study of response to subunit inactivated influenza vaccine. Germline CDR1 and CDR2: MNHEY and SVGAGI. This CDR3 has 15 amino acids. J was trimmed by 4 bases and V by 4 bases; bases with no gene match: 5. In TCRdb, the RT-PCR reads were re-called with MiXCR into one record per CDR3 protein. Seen here are roughly 500,000 distinct CDR3 sequences, 20% to 25% observed once, and the top ten hold 2.8%. These same records also appear under a second study, on T cells expressing NK-cell markers. That source adds: Generation of TCR beta cDNA was performed by 5'RACE template switching incorporating UMIs. The TCR beta repertoires originated in sorted CD3+CD56+NKG2C+, CD3+CD56+NKG2C- and CD3+CD56-NKG2C+ T cells.

This chain links TRBV6-5 with TRBJ2-3; 10 bases are shared with TRBD2. The receptor comes from a man between 45 and 60 years old who received an inactivated influenza vaccine. Sequences were derived from CD4+ T cells sorted from PBMCs, sampled 11 to 12 days after vaccination. CDR3 amino acids: CASSFERGGSDTQYF. The CDR3 DNA is TGTGCCAGCAGTTTTGAGCGGGGGGGATCAGATACGCAGTATTTT.